This is a list of T cell receptor beta chains from one sample in a study of OX40 agonist ivuxolimab in advanced cancers. The data were produced by immunoSEQ multiplex PCR, yet TCRdb's version contains in-frame clones alone and is incomplete. The sample carries fewer than 85,000 clones, approximately 84% recorded once. The sample consisted of CD4+ or CD8+ T cells sorted from blood, taken in a trial of the OX40 agonist ivuxolimab. The receptors were gathered from an adult with an advanced solid tumor such as melanoma, head and neck, liver or kidney cancer. Each CDR3 is given with its conserved first and last residue. D genes are given only for firm matches. Some rows mark clone size as missing; the rest say once, few, many or name a class of expanded clone.

.	TRBJ2-1	TRBV6-5	.	15	CASSYSIIGYNEQFF	TGTGCCAGCAGTTACTCGATAATTGGGTACAATGAGCAGTTCTTC
.	TRBJ2-7	TRBV7-2	.	12	CASSTYLHEQYF	TGTGCCAGCAGCACCTACCTGCACGAGCAGTACTTC
.	TRBJ2-7	TRBV5-6	.	12	CASSLQGWEQYF	TGTGCCAGCAGCTTGCAGGGTTGGGAGCAGTACTTC
.	TRBJ2-7	TRBV5-1	TRBD2	15	CASSPGRGVSYEQYF	TGCGCCAGCAGCCCCGGGCGGGGGGTCTCCTACGAGCAGTACTTC
few	TRBJ2-7	TRBV11-1	TRBD1	14	CASTGDRGSYEQYF	TGTGCCAGCACCGGGGACAGGGGGTCCTACGAGCAGTACTTC
.	TRBJ1-2	TRBV5-6	.	15	CASSRAGRADYGYTF	TGTGCCAGCAGCCGGGCGGGCAGGGCGGACTATGGCTACACCTTC
.	TRBJ1-4	TRBV6-5	TRBD1	14	CASRTGGTNEKLFF	TGTGCCAGCAGGACAGGGGGTACTAATGAAAAACTGTTTTTT
.	TRBJ2-3	TRBV19	TRBD1	14	CASNPGQGTDTQYF	TGTGCCAGTAACCCGGGACAGGGCACAGATACGCAGTATTTT
.	TRBJ2-2	TRBV4-3	.	14	CASSPLSGSGELFF	TGCGCCAGCAGCCCCCTATCGGGGTCCGGGGAGCTGTTTTTT
.	TRBJ2-5	TRBV5-1	.	14	CASSPTGARETQYF	TGCGCCAGCAGCCCGACGGGGGCGCGAGAGACCCAGTACTTC
.	TRBJ2-3	TRBV23-1	TRBD2	19	CASSQAGCGLGLGADTQYF	TGCGCCAGCAGTCAAGCGGGGTGTGGACTAGGTCTCGGCGCAGATACGCAGTATTTT
.	TRBJ2-3	TRBV18	.	14	CASSPASDTDTQYF	TGTGCCAGCTCACCGGCTAGCGACACAGATACGCAGTATTTT
.	TRBJ2-7	TRBV5-6	.	13	CASSLTAFYEQYF	TGTGCCAGCAGCTTGACAGCCTTCTACGAGCAGTACTTC